One sample yielded the 10 T cell receptor beta chains listed below, sequenced in a study of PD-1 blockade in classical Hodgkin lymphoma (dated by TCRdb to 2019 to 2021). Sample time point, as interpreted from the label and publication: cycle 4 day 1 (C4D1), after more than 5 weeks of nivolumab. Relapse after autologous stem cell transplantation had occurred in all trial patients, and cohorts A, B and C were distinguished by prior brentuximab vedotin exposure. Library creation used the immunoSEQ multiplex PCR assay. The immuneACCESS repertoire file appears here via TCRdb, limited to in-frame rearrangements. These files lack a portion of the clones; in checked studies, under half of the deficit traces to unresolved V genes, and the cause of the others is not known. This sample holds some 100,000 clones; just over 90% were observed only once. The ten largest clonotypes hold under 2% of the sample.

The sample in question was peripheral blood mononuclear cells (PBMCs), obtained before the fourth cycle of nivolumab. All receptors come from a human donor with classical Hodgkin lymphoma.

CDR3 nucleotide sequence: TGTGCCAGCCCCCCCCGAGACCCCACGGACACTGAAGCTTTCTTT. It specifies CASPPRDPTDTEAFF. This chain joins TRBV19 and TRBJ1-1, with D hard to call. V was pared by 9 bases and J by 3 bases, with 20 bases between. Germline V gives CDR1 LNHDA, CDR2 SQIVND (reference sequence). This CDR3 spans 15 amino acids.

The rearrangement uses TRBV30 and TRBJ2-5; D tentatively reads TRBD1 or TRBD2 (5 bases each). The CDR3 is 16 amino acids. V was trimmed by 0 bases and J by 2 bases, leaving 16 bases between them. Per the germline V gene, CDR1 is GTSNPN and CDR2 is SVGIG (reference sequence). This CDR3 is CAWSVRTVGVQETQYF. The CDR3, as DNA: TGTGCCTGGAGTGTACGAACGGTGGGGGTTCAAGAGACCCAGTACTTC.

The rearrangement uses TRBV28 and TRBJ2-1, with D possibly TRBD2 on 5 matching bases. V was shortened by 3 bases and J by 5 bases, with 11 bases between the two germline ends. The germline V gene has CDR1 MDHEN and CDR2 SYDVKM. The CDR3 loop spans 14 amino acids. The CDR3 nucleotides are TGTGCCAGCAGTTTGTTGACGGGGAACAATGAGCAGTTCTTC. Amino acids: CASSLLTGNNEQFF.

This chain links TRBV7-2 with TRBJ2-2, with TRBD2 as a possible D gene (7 bases). CDR1 is SGHTA and CDR2 is FQGNSA in the germline V gene. CDR3 size: 16 residues. V lost 3 bases and J 4 bases, leaving 15 bases between the germline ends. In nucleotides, the CDR3 is TGTGCCAGCAGCTTGCCCGGGGGGCTGGGCACCGGGGAGCTGTTTTTT. Its protein product is CASSLPGGLGTGELFF.

The V call is TRBV27, the J call TRBJ2-7, with 8 bases that match TRBD2. Germline V lookup: CDR1 MNHEY, CDR2 SMNVEV (reference sequence). This CDR3 region has 14 residues. V gave up 6 bases and J gave up 2 bases; unmatched junction bases: 6. Written as DNA, the CDR3 is TGTGCCAGCAGAACACTCGGGGGGGCCTACGAGCAGTACTTC. It translates to CASRTLGGAYEQYF.

The chain carries TRBV9 and TRBJ2-3; no clear D gene. The V gene's germline CDR1 is SGDLS and CDR2 YYNGEE. CDR3 length equals 12 residues. V was clipped by 3 bases and J by 4 bases, with 6 bases between them. CDR3 protein: CASSAIPDTQYF. As DNA, the CDR3 is TGTGCCAGCAGCGCAATCCCAGATACGCAGTATTTT.

The V gene is TRBV2, the J gene TRBJ2-4; D ambiguous. The CDR3 is 14 amino acids. Germline lookup yields CDR1 SNHLY and CDR2 FYNNEI. V gave up 1 base and J gave up 0 bases, with 4 bases separating them. The CDR3 nucleotides read TGTGCCAGCAGTGAAGTACTAGCCAAAAACATTCAGTACTTC. Its protein is CASSEVLAKNIQYF.

The chain combines TRBV9 with TRBJ2-5; D is perhaps TRBD2 (6 bases). The germline gives CDR1 SGDLS, CDR2 YYNGEE. Trimming pared 4 bases from V and 3 bases from J, leaving 13 bases between. This CDR3 is built from 14 residues. CDR3 region: CASSLRGGKETQYF. The CDR3 DNA reads as TGTGCCAGCAGCCTAAGGGGAGGAAAAGAGACCCAGTACTTC.

This chain joins TRBV10-3 and TRBJ2-7; 9 bases agree with TRBD2. Trimming cost V 0 bases and J 3 bases; bases outside gene matches: 9. The CDR3 is 17 residues long. Germline lookup yields CDR1 ENHRY and CDR2 SYGVKD. In nucleotides, the CDR3 is TGTGCCATCAGTGAGTCCGGGGCGGGAGGGCCCTTCTACGAGCAGTACTTC. It is translated as CAISESGAGGPFYEQYF.

The rearrangement links TRBV25-1 to TRBJ2-1; a weak D match, TRBD1 (5 bases). CDR1 is MGHDK and CDR2 is SYGVNS in the germline V gene. With 6 bases removed from V and 7 bases from J, the gap between germline ends came to 10 bases. The CDR3 is made up of 12 amino acids. The CDR3 DNA reads as TGTGCCAGCAGACCAGGGCCGAATGAGCAGTTCTTC. It codes for CASRPGPNEQFF.